The 21 T cell receptor beta chains below all came from one sample that was sequenced in a study of shared clonotypes between healthy human individuals. Profiling relied on immunoSEQ multiplex PCR, and the TCRdb table lists in-frame clones only, not all of them. The top ten clones hold about 0.34% of a sample with roughly 2,500,000 clones, 90% to 95% of them seen once. Input material: naive CD4+ T cells from PBMCs. The sample's subset: CD45RA+ positively selected. All receptors derive from a man aged 18 to 30 in good health. Some clones in this sample may be carry-over from other donors' samples.

The chain has TRBV6-1 and TRBJ2-5, with a weak D call TRBD1 (5 bases). Germline V gene sequence: CDR1 MNHNS, CDR2 SASEGT. The CDR3 covers 20 residues. With 1 base removed from V and 7 bases from J, the gap between germline ends came to 31 bases. In nucleotides, the CDR3 is TGTGCCAGCAGTGAAGTGATAATGATTCCAGGGAAGACCCGCTTTCGGACCCAGTACTTC. Its translation is CASSEVIMIPGKTRFRTQYF.

This chain connects TRBV30 to TRBJ2-1; possibly TRBD1 or TRBD2 for D (5 bases each). Per the germline V gene, CDR1 is GTSNPN and CDR2 is SVGIG (reference sequence). The CDR3 is 16 residues long. With 0 bases removed from V and 0 bases from J, the gap between germline ends came to 12 bases. CDR3: CAWSVPQGPSYNEQFF. CDR3 nucleotide sequence: TGTGCCTGGAGTGTACCGCAGGGACCCTCCTACAATGAGCAGTTCTTC.

The chain has TRBV28 and TRBJ2-7; D gene uncertain. Germline values: CDR1 MDHEN, CDR2 SYDVKM. V was pared by 2 bases and J by 13 bases, with 15 bases between. CDR3 length: 12 amino acids. The CDR3 is CASSLVGRPSYF. Written as DNA, the CDR3 is TGTGCCAGCAGTTTAGTGGGCAGGCCCTCCTACTTC.

The chain employs TRBV7-3 and TRBJ1-2, with D tentatively TRBD1 (5 bases). Trimming took off 5 bases at V and 2 bases at J, with 15 bases between the two ends. The germline CDR1 and CDR2 sequences are SGHTA and FQGTGA. This CDR3 region has 15 residues. CDR3 nucleotides: TGTGCCAGCAGCCCCGGACAAGCCTCGAACTATGGCTACACCTTC. Its protein product is CASSPGQASNYGYTF.

The chain is built from TRBV7-8 and TRBJ2-7; TRBD2 matches at 14 bases. From germline, CDR1 is SGHVS and CDR2 FQNEAQ. The CDR3 runs 18 residues. Losses at the gene ends were 7 bases for V and 4 bases for J; bases not matched to a gene: 15. The DNA of the CDR3 is TGTGCCAGCATCCCTCTGGGACTAGCGGGAGCCCGCAGATACGAGCAGTACTTC. Translated, it gives CASIPLGLAGARRYEQYF.

This chain connects TRBV5-1 to TRBJ1-4, with D hard to call. Germline loops: CDR1 SGHRS, CDR2 YFSETQ. The germline V and J ends were trimmed by 4 bases and 5 bases, with 12 bases remaining between them. The CDR3 loop spans 14 amino acids. Here the CDR3 DNA reads TGCGCCAGCAGCGAAAAACCCGGAAATGAAAAACTGTTTTTT. Its translation: CASSEKPGNEKLFF.

This rearrangement joins TRBV9 to TRBJ2-7; 8 bases agree with TRBD2. The J segment lost 4 bases and the V segment lost 4 bases, leaving 7 bases of the junction unmatched. The CDR3 loop spans 14 amino acids. CDR1 SGDLS and CDR2 YYNGEE come from the germline V gene. The DNA of the CDR3 is TGTGCCAGCAGCCCCGGGGGGGTTGAGTACGAGCAGTACTTC. Its translation is CASSPGGVEYEQYF.

This chain links TRBV28 with TRBJ2-1; the match to TRBD1 covers 9 bases. CDR1 is MDHEN, CDR2 SYDVKM, per germline. After removal of 3 bases from V and 8 bases from J, the junction contained 8 bases not matched to a gene. CDR3 size: 15 residues. The CDR3 is CASSFRGQGIDEQFF. DNA of the CDR3: TGTGCCAGCAGTTTTAGAGGACAGGGGATCGATGAGCAGTTCTTC.

The chain couples TRBV6-6 to TRBJ2-5; D perhaps matches TRBD1 (5 bases). The J call may be wrong; the DNA end is better matched by TRBJ2-7. CDR3 size: 15 residues. Looked up from germline, CDR1 is MNHNY and CDR2 is SVGAGI (reference sequence). For the CDR3, the DNA is TGTGCCAGCAGCCCAACGACAGTCATGGCCTACGAGCAGTACTTC. This gives the protein CASSPTTVMAYEQYF.

The chain joins TRBV7-8 to TRBJ1-4, with unresolved D. The V gene lost 8 bases and the J gene lost 2 bases, with 15 bases spanning the gap. CDR1 and CDR2 from the germline V gene are SGHVS and FQNEAQ. This CDR3 contains 15 residues. This chain's CDR3 is CASAWTHGTNEKLFF. CDR3 sequence (DNA): TGTGCCAGCGCATGGACCCACGGGACTAATGAAAAACTGTTTTTT. Filled out from reference TRBV7-8 and TRBJ1-4, the complete variable domain reads GAGVSQSPRYKVAKRGQDVALRCDPISGHVSLFWYQQALGQGPEFLTYFQNEAQLDKSGLPSDRFFAERPEGSVSTLKIQRTQQEDSAVYLCASAWTHGTNEKLFFGSGTQLSVL.

This CDR3 is CASSHVSLRDRIYEQYF. The CDR3, as DNA: TGTGCCAGCAGCCACGTCTCCCTCCGGGACCGAATCTACGAGCAGTACTTC. This chain joins TRBV4-2 and TRBJ2-7, with D perhaps given as TRBD1 or TRBD2 (5 bases each). Germline assignment: CDR1 LGHNA and CDR2 YNFKEQ. The germline V and J ends were trimmed by 3 bases and 3 bases, with 21 bases remaining between them. This CDR3 has 17 amino acids.

The chain employs TRBV28 and TRBJ1-2, with no clear D. This CDR3 is built from 11 residues. The V and J ends lost 4 bases and 6 bases respectively, with 6 bases between them. Germline V CDR1 and CDR2: MDHEN, SYDVKM. CDR3 amino acids: CASSYVDGYTF. For the CDR3, the DNA is TGTGCCAGCAGTTATGTTGATGGCTACACCTTC.

The V and J genes are TRBV5-1 and TRBJ1-1, with D unclear. The CDR3 contains 16 residues. V was trimmed by 5 bases and J by 6 bases, leaving 23 bases between them. CDR1 and CDR2 from the germline V gene are SGHRS and YFSETQ. CDR3 residues: CASRPFGGRPYAEAFF. Written as DNA, the CDR3 is TGCGCCAGCAGACCTTTTGGTGGCCGCCCGTACGCTGAAGCTTTCTTT.

V gene TRBV2 combines with J gene TRBJ2-7, with a possible D match to TRBD1 (5 bases). In germline, CDR1 is SNHLY, CDR2 FYNNEI. The CDR3 loop spans 12 amino acids. V was shortened by 6 bases and J by 0 bases, with 6 bases between the two germline ends. The CDR3 is CASRQVSYEQYF. In nucleotides, the CDR3 is TGTGCCAGCAGACAGGTCTCCTACGAGCAGTACTTC.

The sample holds one count of this clone. The chain employs TRBV5-1 and TRBJ2-3; tentatively, D is TRBD1 or TRBD2 (5 bases each). In germline, CDR1 is SGHRS, CDR2 YFSETQ. The CDR3 sequence is 15 residues long. Deletions cut 4 bases from V and 2 bases from J, with 14 bases between. This chain's CDR3 is CASSPGPGATDTQYF. The CDR3 DNA reads TGCGCCAGCAGCCCGGGCCCCGGGGCCACAGATACGCAGTATTTT. The full variable domain, its missing parts supplied by reference TRBV5-1 and TRBJ2-3, is KAGVTQTPRYLIKTRGQQVTLSCSPISGHRSVSWYQQTPGQGLQFLFEYFSETQRNKGNFPGRFSGRQFSNSRSEMNVSTLELGDSALYLCASSPGPGATDTQYFGPGTRLTVL.

The chain recombines TRBV19 with TRBJ2-2; 7 bases agree with TRBD1. The junction had 9 bases not matched to a gene; V was cut back by 4 bases and J by 1 base. CDR1 LNHDA and CDR2 SQIVND come from the germline V gene (reference sequence). CDR3 length: 17 amino acids. The CDR3 region is CASSSVRGTENTGELFF. The CDR3 nucleotides read TGTGCCAGTAGTAGCGTTAGAGGGACAGAGAACACCGGGGAGCTGTTTTTT. The whole variable domain, filled in from reference TRBV19 and TRBJ2-2, reads DGGITQSPKYLFRKEGQNVTLSCEQNLNHDAMYWYRQDPGQGLRLIYYSQIVNDFQKGDIAEGYSVSREKKESFPLTVTSAQKNPTAFYLCASSSVRGTENTGELFFGEGSRLTVL.

This clone was picked up one time. DNA for the CDR3: TGTGCCAGCAGTAGCGGGAGTCTCAGGACCTACGAGCAGTACTTC. It yields the protein CASSSGSLRTYEQYF. The gene calls are TRBV28 and TRBJ2-5; 8 bases map to TRBD2. The J call may be faulty, since TRBJ2-7 better matches the DNA end. The CDR3 covers 15 residues. Germline V gives CDR1 MDHEN, CDR2 SYDVKM.

In the case of this clone: Within the sample, other DNA sequences also encode this same CDR3. The J gene is TRBJ2-1, the V gene TRBV11-3; 9 positions match TRBD2. Per germline, CDR1 SGHNT and CDR2 YENEEA. V gave up 0 bases and J gave up 9 bases; unmatched junction bases: 6. This CDR3 is 15 amino acids long. CDR3 amino acids: CASSLEGGRAGEQFF. The CDR3, as DNA: TGTGCCAGCAGCTTAGAGGGCGGGAGGGCTGGTGAGCAGTTCTTC.

The gene calls are TRBV4-3 and TRBJ2-3; D uncertain. Germline values: CDR1 LGHNA, CDR2 YSLEER. This CDR3 spans 16 amino acids. The V end lost 0 bases, the J end lost 2 bases, and 12 bases lay between the germline ends. The CDR3 protein is CASSQDTWRTTDTQYF. The DNA for the CDR3 is TGCGCCAGCAGCCAAGATACTTGGAGAACCACAGATACGCAGTATTTT.

This clone has just one count. A junction end diverges from the germline sequence, so it may reflect a read error. The genes are TRBV2 and TRBJ1-2; perhaps TRBD1 as D (5 bases). The CDR3 length is 12 residues. Germline V CDR1 and CDR2: SNHLY, FYNNEI. The CDR3 DNA sequence: TGTGCCAGCAGTGATCGAGACGGGGCCAGGCGCTTC. Amino acid sequence: CASSDRDGARRF.

The chain combines TRBV6-6 with TRBJ2-7, with D possibly being TRBD2 (6 bases). Per the germline V gene, CDR1 is MNHNY and CDR2 is SVGAGI (reference sequence). The CDR3 is 13 amino acids. The V gene lost 6 bases and the J gene lost 6 bases, with 15 bases spanning the gap. DNA for the CDR3: TGTGCCAGCAGCTACGGGACTTACCGCGAGCAGTACTTC. Translating gives CASSYGTYREQYF.